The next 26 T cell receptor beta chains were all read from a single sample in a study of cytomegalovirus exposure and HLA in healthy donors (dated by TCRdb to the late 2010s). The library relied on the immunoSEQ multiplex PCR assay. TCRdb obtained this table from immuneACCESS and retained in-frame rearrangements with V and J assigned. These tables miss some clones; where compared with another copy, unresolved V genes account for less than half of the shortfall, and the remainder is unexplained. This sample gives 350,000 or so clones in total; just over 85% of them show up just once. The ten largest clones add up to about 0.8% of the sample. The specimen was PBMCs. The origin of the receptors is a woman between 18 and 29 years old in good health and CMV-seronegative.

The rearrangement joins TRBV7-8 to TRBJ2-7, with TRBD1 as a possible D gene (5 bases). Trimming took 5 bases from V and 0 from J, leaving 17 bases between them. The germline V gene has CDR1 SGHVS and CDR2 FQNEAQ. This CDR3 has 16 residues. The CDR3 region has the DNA TGTGCCAGCAGCCTACGACGACAGAAGAGCTCCTACGAGCAGTACTTC. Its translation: CASSLRRQKSSYEQYF.

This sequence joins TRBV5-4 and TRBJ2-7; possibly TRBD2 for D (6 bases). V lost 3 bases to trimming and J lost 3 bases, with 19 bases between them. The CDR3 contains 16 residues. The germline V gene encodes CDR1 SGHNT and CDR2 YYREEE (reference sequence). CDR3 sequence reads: CASSSRPWGLIYEQYF. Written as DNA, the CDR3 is TGTGCCAGCAGCTCCAGACCCTGGGGACTTATCTACGAGCAGTACTTC.

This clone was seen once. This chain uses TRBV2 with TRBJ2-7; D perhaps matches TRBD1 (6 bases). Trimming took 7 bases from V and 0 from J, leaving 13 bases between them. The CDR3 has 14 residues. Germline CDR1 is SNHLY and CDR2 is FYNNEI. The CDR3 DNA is TGTGCCAGCAATCCGGACAGATACTCCTACGAGCAGTACTTC. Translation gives CASNPDRYSYEQYF.

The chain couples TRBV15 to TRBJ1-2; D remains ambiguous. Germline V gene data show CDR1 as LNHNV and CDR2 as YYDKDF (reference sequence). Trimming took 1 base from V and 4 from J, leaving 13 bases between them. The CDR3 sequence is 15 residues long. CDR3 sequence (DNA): TGTGCCACCAGCAGAGCCCAGGCGGGAGTCTATGGCTACACCTTC. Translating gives CATSRAQAGVYGYTF.

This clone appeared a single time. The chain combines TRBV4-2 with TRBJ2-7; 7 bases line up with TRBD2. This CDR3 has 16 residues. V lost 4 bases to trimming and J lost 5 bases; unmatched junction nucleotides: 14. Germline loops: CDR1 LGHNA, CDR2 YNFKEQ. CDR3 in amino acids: CASSPRTRAEVNEQYF. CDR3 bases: TGTGCCAGCAGCCCGAGGACTAGGGCAGAGGTGAACGAGCAGTACTTC.

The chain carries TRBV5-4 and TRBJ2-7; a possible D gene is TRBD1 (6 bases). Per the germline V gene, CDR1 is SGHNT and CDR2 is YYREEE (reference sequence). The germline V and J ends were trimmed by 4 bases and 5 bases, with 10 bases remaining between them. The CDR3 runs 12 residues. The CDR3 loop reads CASSPQGDEQYF. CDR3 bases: TGTGCCAGCAGCCCACAGGGCGACGAGCAGTACTTC.

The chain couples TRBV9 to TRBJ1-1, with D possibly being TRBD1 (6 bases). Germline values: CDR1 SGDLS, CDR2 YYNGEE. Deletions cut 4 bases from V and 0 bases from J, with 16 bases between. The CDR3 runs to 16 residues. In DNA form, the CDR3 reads TGTGCCAGCAGCCCAGGGGCCGGGCGGTTGAACACTGAAGCTTTCTTT. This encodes CASSPGAGRLNTEAFF.

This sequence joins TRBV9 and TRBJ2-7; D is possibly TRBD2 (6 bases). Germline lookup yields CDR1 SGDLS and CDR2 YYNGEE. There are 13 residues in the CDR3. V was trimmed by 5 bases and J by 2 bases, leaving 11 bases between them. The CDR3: CASSPGDPYEQYF. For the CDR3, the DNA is TGTGCCAGCAGTCCGGGAGACCCCTACGAGCAGTACTTC.

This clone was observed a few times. The CDR3 loop is CASSFDRAYEQYF. CDR3 sequence (DNA): TGTGCCAGCAGTTTTGACAGGGCCTACGAGCAGTACTTC. V usage is TRBV27 and J usage is TRBJ2-7; 7 bases map to TRBD1. Germline trimming cut 3 bases from V and 2 bases from J; bases unmatched to any gene: 1. CDR1 is MNHEY and CDR2 is SMNVEV in the germline V gene (reference sequence). This CDR3 is 13 amino acids long.

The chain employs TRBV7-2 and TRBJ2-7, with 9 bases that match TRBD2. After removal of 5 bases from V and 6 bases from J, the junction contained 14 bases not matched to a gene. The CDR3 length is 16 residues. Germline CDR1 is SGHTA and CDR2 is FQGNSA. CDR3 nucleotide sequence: TGTGCCAGCAGCGAACAGGGAGCGGGGACTAGCCGCGAGCAGTACTTC. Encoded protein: CASSEQGAGTSREQYF.

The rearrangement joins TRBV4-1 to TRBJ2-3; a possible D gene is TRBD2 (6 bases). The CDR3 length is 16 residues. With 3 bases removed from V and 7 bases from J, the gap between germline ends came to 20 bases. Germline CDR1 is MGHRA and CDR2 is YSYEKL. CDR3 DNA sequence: TGCGCCAGCAGCCAGGTGCTTAGCGGCTCCGGGCATACGCAGTATTTT. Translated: CASSQVLSGSGHTQYF.

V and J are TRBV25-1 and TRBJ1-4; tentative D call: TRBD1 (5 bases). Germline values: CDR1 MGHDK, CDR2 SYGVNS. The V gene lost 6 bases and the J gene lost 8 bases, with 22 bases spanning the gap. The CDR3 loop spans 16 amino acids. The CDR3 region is CASSPPAGGVGEKLFF. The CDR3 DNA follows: TGTGCCAGCAGCCCGCCAGCGGGGGGGGTAGGAGAAAAACTGTTTTTT.

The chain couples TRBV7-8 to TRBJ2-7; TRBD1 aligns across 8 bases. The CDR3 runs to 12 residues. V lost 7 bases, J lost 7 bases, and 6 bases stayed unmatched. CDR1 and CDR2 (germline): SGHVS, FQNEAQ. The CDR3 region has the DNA TGTGCCAGCACCGGACAGGGTGTGGAGCAGTACTTC. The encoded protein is CASTGQGVEQYF.

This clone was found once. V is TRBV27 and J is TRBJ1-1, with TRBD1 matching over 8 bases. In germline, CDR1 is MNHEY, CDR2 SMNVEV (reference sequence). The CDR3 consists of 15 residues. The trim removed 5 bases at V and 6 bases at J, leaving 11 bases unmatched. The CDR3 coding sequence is TGTGCCAGCAGTCCAGGAGACAGGGGTCACGCTGAAGCTTTCTTT. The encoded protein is CASSPGDRGHAEAFF.

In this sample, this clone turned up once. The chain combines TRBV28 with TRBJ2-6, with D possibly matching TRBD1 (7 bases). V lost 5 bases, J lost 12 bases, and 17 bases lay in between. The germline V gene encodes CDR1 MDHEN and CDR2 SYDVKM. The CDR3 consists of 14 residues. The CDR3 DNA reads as TGTGCCAGCAGTCCCTCCGGAGGGGGCAGCGTCCTGACTTTC. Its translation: CASSPSGGGSVLTF. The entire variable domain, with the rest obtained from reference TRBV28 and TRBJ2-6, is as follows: DVKVTQSSRYLVKRTGEKVFLECVQDMDHENMFWYRQDPGLGLRLIYFSYDVKMKEKGDIPEGYSVSREKKERFSLILESASTNQTSMYLCASSPSGGGSVLTFGAGSRLTVL.

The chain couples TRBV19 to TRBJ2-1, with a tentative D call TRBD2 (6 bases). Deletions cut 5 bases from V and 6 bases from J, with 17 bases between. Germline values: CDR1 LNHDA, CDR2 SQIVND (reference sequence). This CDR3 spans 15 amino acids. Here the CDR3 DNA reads TGTGCCAGTAGTCTAACGGGAGCCACCCTCAATGAGCAGTTCTTC. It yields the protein CASSLTGATLNEQFF.

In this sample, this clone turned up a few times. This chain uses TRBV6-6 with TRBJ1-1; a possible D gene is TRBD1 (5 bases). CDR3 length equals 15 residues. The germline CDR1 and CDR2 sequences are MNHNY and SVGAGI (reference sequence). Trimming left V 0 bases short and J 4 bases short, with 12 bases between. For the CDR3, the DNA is TGTGCCAGCAGTTACTCGACGCAGGGCGGCACTGAAGCTTTCTTT. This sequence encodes CASSYSTQGGTEAFF.

CDR3 nucleotides: TGTGCCAGCAGTCCAGTTTCGAGGCTGGAATATGGCTACACCTTC. Its protein is CASSPVSRLEYGYTF. The genes are TRBV27 and TRBJ1-2; D gene ambiguous. CDR1 and CDR2 from the germline V gene are MNHEY and SMNVEV (reference sequence). V was shortened by 5 bases and J by 5 bases, with 18 bases between the two germline ends. There are 15 residues in the CDR3.

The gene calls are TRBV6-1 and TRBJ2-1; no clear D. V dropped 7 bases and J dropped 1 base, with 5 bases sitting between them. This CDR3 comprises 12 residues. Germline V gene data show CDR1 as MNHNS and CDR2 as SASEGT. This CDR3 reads CASTQSYNEQFF. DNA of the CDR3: TGTGCCAGCACCCAGTCCTACAATGAGCAGTTCTTC.

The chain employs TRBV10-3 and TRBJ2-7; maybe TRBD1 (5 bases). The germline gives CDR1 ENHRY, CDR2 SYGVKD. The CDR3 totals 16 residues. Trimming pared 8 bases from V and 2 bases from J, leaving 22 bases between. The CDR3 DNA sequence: TGTGCCATCTTGGCGGTCGAAGGGAAAGGGGCCTACGAGCAGTACTTC. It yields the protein CAILAVEGKGAYEQYF.

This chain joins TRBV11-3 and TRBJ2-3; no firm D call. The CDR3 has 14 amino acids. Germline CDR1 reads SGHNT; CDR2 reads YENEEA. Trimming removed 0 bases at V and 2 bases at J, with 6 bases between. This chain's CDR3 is CASSLDPVTDTQYF. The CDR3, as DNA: TGTGCCAGCAGCTTAGATCCAGTCACAGATACGCAGTATTTT.

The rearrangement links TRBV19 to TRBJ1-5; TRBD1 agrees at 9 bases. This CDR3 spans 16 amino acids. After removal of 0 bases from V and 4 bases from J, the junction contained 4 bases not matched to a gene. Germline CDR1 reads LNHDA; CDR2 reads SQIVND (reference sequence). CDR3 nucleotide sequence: TGTGCCAGTAGTATAGAACAGGGGGCGGGGAATCAGCCCCAGCATTTT. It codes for CASSIEQGAGNQPQHF.

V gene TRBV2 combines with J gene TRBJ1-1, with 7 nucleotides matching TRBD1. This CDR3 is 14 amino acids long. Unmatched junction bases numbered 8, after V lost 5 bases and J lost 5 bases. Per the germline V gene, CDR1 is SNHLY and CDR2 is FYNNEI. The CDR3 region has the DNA TGTGCCAGCAGTTACGACAGGGTGGGAACTGAAGCTTTCTTT. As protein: CASSYDRVGTEAFF.

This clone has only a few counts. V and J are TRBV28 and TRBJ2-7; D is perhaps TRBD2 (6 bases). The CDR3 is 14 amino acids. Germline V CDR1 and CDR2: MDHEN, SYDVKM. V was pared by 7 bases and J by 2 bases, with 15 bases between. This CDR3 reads CASISRGIPYEQYF. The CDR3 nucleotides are TGTGCCAGCATCTCTCGGGGGATCCCCTACGAGCAGTACTTC.

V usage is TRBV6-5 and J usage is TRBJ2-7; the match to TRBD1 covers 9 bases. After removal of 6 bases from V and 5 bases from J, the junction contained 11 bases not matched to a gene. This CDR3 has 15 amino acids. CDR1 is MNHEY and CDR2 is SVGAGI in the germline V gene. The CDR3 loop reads CASSPGTGKSNEQYF. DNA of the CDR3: TGTGCCAGCAGCCCCGGGACAGGGAAGTCCAACGAGCAGTACTTC.

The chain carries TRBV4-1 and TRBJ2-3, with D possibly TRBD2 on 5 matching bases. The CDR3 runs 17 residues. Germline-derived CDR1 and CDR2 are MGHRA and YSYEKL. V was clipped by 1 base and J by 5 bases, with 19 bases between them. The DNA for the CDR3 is TGCGCCAGCAGCCAAGTGGGGAGCGCCTTCCTGGGAGATACGCAGTATTTT. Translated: CASSQVGSAFLGDTQYF.